These 32 T cell receptor beta chains came from one sample sequenced in a study of T cells in Graves' hyperthyroidism and ophthalmopathy. There were TCR beta CDR3 regions amplified from RNA transcripts. HTBI primers were used for first-round RT-PCR of the TCR CDR3. Each CDR3 protein is one row after TCRdb ran MiXCR on the multiplex PCR reads. The repertoire holds roughly 580,000 distinct CDR3 sequences, around 14% seen once, with 5.8% in the top ten. Sequences were obtained from blood. These receptor sequences come from a woman aged 25-40 years with Graves' hyperthyroidism that later progressed to Graves' ophthalmopathy.

This clonotype was found many times. The rearrangement joins TRBV28 to TRBJ1-3; D remains unclear. The germline V and J ends were trimmed by 6 bases and 0 bases, with 21 bases remaining between them. The CDR3 has 18 residues. Germline V CDR1 and CDR2: MDHEN, SYDVKM. CDR3: CASSHQKNYIISGNTIYF. CDR3 sequence (DNA): TGTGCCAGCAGCCATCAAAAGAACTATATTATCTCTGGAAACACCATATATTTT.

This clonotype has at least ten counts. The gene calls are TRBV20-1 and TRBJ2-7; 10 bases match TRBD2. This CDR3 comprises 14 residues. Trimming removed 3 bases from V and 1 base from J; junction bases left unmatched: 3. The germline V gene has CDR1 DFQATT and CDR2 SNEGSKA (reference sequence). CDR3 region: CSARPSGSSYEQYF. The DNA for the CDR3 is TGCAGTGCTAGGCCTAGCGGGAGTTCCTACGAGCAGTACTTC.

The genes are TRBV20-1 and TRBJ1-1; 7 bases agree with TRBD1. Germline values: CDR1 DFQATT, CDR2 SNEGSKA (reference sequence). CDR3 length: 13 residues. After removal of 5 bases from V and 6 bases from J, the junction contained 9 bases not matched to a gene. The CDR3 DNA follows: TGCAGTGCTTCGACAGGGAACTCTCCTGAAGCTTTCTTT. This gives the protein CSASTGNSPEAFF.

The chain couples TRBV6-9 to TRBJ2-7; D possibly corresponds to TRBD1 (5 bases). V was trimmed by 3 bases and J by 7 bases, leaving 7 bases between them. The CDR3 totals 11 residues. Germline CDR1 reads MNHGY; CDR2 reads SVAAGI. CDR3 residues: CASSYREEQYF. The CDR3 DNA reads as TGTGCCAGCAGTTACAGGGAAGAGCAGTACTTC.

This chain uses TRBV9 with TRBJ2-3; TRBD2 matches at 11 bases. This CDR3 has 15 amino acids. V gave up 3 bases and J gave up 7 bases; unmatched junction bases: 7. The germline V gene encodes CDR1 SGDLS and CDR2 YYNGEE. CDR3 bases: TGTGCCAGCAGCGCGGGACTAGCGGCAAGCAATACGCAGTATTTT. It is translated as CASSAGLAASNTQYF.

The chain combines TRBV5-1 with TRBJ2-5; D gene unclear. V was clipped by 0 bases and J by 0 bases, with 12 bases between them. The CDR3 has 16 amino acids. Germline assignment: CDR1 SGHRS and CDR2 YFSETQ. This CDR3 is CASSLGRSLYQETQYF. The CDR3, as DNA: TGCGCCAGCAGCTTGGGACGGAGCCTGTACCAAGAGACCCAGTACTTC.

This clonotype was picked up many times. DNA of the CDR3: TGTGCCAGCAGTCCTCAGGGGACAGGGGAAGAGACCCAGTACTTC. Its translation is CASSPQGTGEETQYF. The chain employs TRBV27 and TRBJ2-5; 10 nucleotides align to TRBD1. CDR3 size: 15 residues. Trimming took 5 bases from V and 3 from J; bases not matched to a gene: 6. Per the germline V gene, CDR1 is MNHEY and CDR2 is SMNVEV (reference sequence).

In its sample, this clonotype was seen many times. The chain joins TRBV11-2 to TRBJ2-7; 11 bases line up with TRBD2. The germline V gene encodes CDR1 SGHAT and CDR2 FQNNGV. The CDR3 has 17 residues. The ends lost 6 bases at V and 4 bases at J; junction bases unmatched: 14. The CDR3 coding sequence is TGTGCCAGCAGAGATATAAAGGGGACTAGCGGAAAATACGAGCAGTACTTC. Translated, it gives CASRDIKGTSGKYEQYF.

This clonotype has at least ten counts. V gene TRBV20-1 combines with J gene TRBJ2-2, with D possibly TRBD2 on 6 matching bases. CDR1 is DFQATT, CDR2 SNEGSKA, per germline (reference sequence). With 2 bases removed from V and 2 bases from J, the gap between germline ends came to 15 bases. CDR3 length: 16 residues. The CDR3 sequence is CSARPIWGDNTGELFF. For the CDR3, the DNA is TGCAGTGCTAGACCCATCTGGGGGGATAACACCGGGGAGCTGTTTTTT.

This clonotype was counted at least ten times. J is TRBJ1-1 and V is TRBV12-3 or TRBV12-4, with TRBD1 matching over 7 bases. CDR3 length equals 15 residues. V shed 5 bases, J shed 2 bases, and the junction held 8 bases outside the gene matches. The CDR3 DNA reads TGTGCCAGCAGTCCGGCCAGGGGGGTAAACACTGAAGCTTTCTTT. This gives the protein CASSPARGVNTEAFF.

There are a few counts of this clonotype. The rearrangement uses TRBV7-3 and TRBJ2-3; TRBD1 agrees at 7 bases. There are 16 residues in the CDR3. CDR1 SGHTA and CDR2 FQGTGA come from the germline V gene. V lost 6 bases to trimming and J lost 2 bases; unmatched junction nucleotides: 11. The CDR3: CASRPPGQRNTDTQYF. The DNA for the CDR3 is TGTGCCAGCAGGCCTCCGGGACAGCGAAACACAGATACGCAGTATTTT.

This clonotype occurred many times. The V gene is TRBV9, the J gene TRBJ1-5; tentative D call: TRBD1 (6 bases). V lost 0 bases, J lost 5 bases, and 9 bases lay in between. This CDR3 is built from 14 residues. Germline V gene data show CDR1 as SGDLS and CDR2 as YYNGEE. CDR3 sequence (DNA): TGTGCCAGCAGCGTAGAGGGGGAGGATCAGCCCCAGCATTTT. It encodes CASSVEGEDQPQHF.

The genes are TRBV18 and TRBJ2-6; D is possibly TRBD1 (6 bases). Trimming shortened V by 3 bases and J by 3 bases, and 18 bases separated the two germline ends. In germline, CDR1 is KGHSH, CDR2 LQKENI. This CDR3 is 18 amino acids long. CDR3 nucleotide sequence: TGTGCCAGCTCACCGAACTCAGGGGCGTCGAATGGGGCCAACGTCCTGACTTTC. Protein sequence: CASSPNSGASNGANVLTF.

About this clonotype: This sequence may be a read error, since a much larger clone differs from it by one base. The chain links TRBV27 to TRBJ2-4, with D unclear. The germline V gene has CDR1 MNHEY and CDR2 SMNVEV (reference sequence). V was shortened by 4 bases and J by 8 bases, with 12 bases between the two germline ends. This CDR3 comprises 13 residues. The CDR3 DNA is TGTGCCAGCAGTTCCGACCTTTTCGACATTCAGTACTTC. Translation gives CASSSDLFDIQYF.

V usage is TRBV6-1 and J usage is TRBJ1-5; 9 nucleotides line up with TRBD1. Germline lookup yields CDR1 MNHNS and CDR2 SASEGT. The length of the CDR3 is 15 residues. V was pared by 6 bases and J by 1 base, with 4 bases of the junction left unmatched. The CDR3: CASRIGTGSNQPQHF. The CDR3 DNA follows: TGTGCCAGCAGGATCGGGACAGGGAGCAATCAGCCCCAGCATTTT.

Ten or more counts support this clonotype. The V and J genes are TRBV19 and TRBJ2-3, with TRBD2 identical over 8 bases. Trimming cost V 5 bases and J 6 bases; bases outside gene matches: 10. CDR1 is LNHDA, CDR2 SQIVND, per germline (reference sequence). CDR3 length equals 15 residues. Here the CDR3 DNA reads TGTGCCAGTAGTTCGCCCCCAGCGGGAGCGGATACGCAGTATTTT. Its protein product is CASSSPPAGADTQYF.

This clonotype was observed at least ten times. The V and J genes are TRBV10-3 and TRBJ2-2; the D gene is possibly TRBD1 (6 bases). Looked up from germline, CDR1 is ENHRY and CDR2 is SYGVKD. The V and J ends lost 3 bases and 4 bases respectively, with 12 bases between them. The CDR3 consists of 15 residues. CDR3 protein: CAISDHRVPTGELFF. The CDR3 nucleotides are TGTGCCATCAGTGATCACAGGGTCCCCACCGGGGAGCTGTTTTTT.

This clonotype showed up many times. The gene calls are TRBV7-8 and TRBJ2-7; the D gene is possibly TRBD1 (5 bases). The CDR3 contains 14 residues. V lost 1 base and J 2 bases, leaving 9 bases between the germline ends. Germline V lookup: CDR1 SGHVS, CDR2 FQNEAQ. Here the CDR3 reads CASSLVQGAYEQYF. The CDR3 region has the DNA TGTGCCAGCAGCTTAGTCCAGGGCGCCTACGAGCAGTACTTC.

This clonotype was picked up many times. The chain has TRBV18 and TRBJ1-1; no reliable D call. The CDR3 has 16 residues. Looked up from germline, CDR1 is KGHSH and CDR2 is LQKENI. V was clipped by 5 bases and J by 1 base, with 17 bases between them. CDR3 sequence reads: CASSAYRTDKNTEAFF. The CDR3 nucleotides are TGTGCCAGCTCAGCCTATAGGACGGATAAGAACACTGAAGCTTTCTTT.

Concerning this clonotype itself: The junction does not match germline at one end; this may be a read error. The chain is built from TRBV19 and TRBJ2-5; TRBD1 aligns across 9 bases. The CDR3 loop spans 13 amino acids. From germline, CDR1 is LNHDA and CDR2 SQIVND (reference sequence). The CDR3 region has the DNA TGTGCCAGTGGACAGGGGAGCGAAGAGGCCCAGTACTTC. Translated: CASGQGSEEAQYF.

The CDR3 DNA follows: TGTGCCACAGGACAGGGCGGGCCCTACGAGCAGTACTTC. It encodes CATGQGGPYEQYF. The rearrangement uses TRBV27 and TRBJ2-7, with 8 positions matching TRBD1. Germline-derived CDR1 and CDR2 are MNHEY and SMNVEV (reference sequence). J lost 2 bases, V lost 10 bases, and 7 bases had no gene match. CDR3 length equals 13 residues.

This sequence joins TRBV7-2 and TRBJ2-2; unclear D gene. This CDR3 region has 14 residues. The V end lost 4 bases, the J end lost 6 bases, and 12 bases lay between the germline ends. Germline lookup yields CDR1 SGHTA and CDR2 FQGNSA. CDR3 residues: CASSSGTRAGELFF. DNA of the CDR3: TGTGCCAGCAGCTCTGGAACCCGGGCCGGGGAGCTGTTTTTT.

This clonotype was counted ten times or more. The chain employs TRBV7-2 and TRBJ2-7; D gene uncertain. The CDR3 covers 14 residues. Per the germline V gene, CDR1 is SGHTA and CDR2 is FQGNSA. V gave up 3 bases and J gave up 0 bases, with 9 bases separating them. The CDR3 reads CASSFLQSSYEQYF. The CDR3, as DNA: TGTGCCAGCAGCTTTTTGCAGAGCTCCTACGAGCAGTACTTC.

This clonotype occurred many times. This chain uses TRBV7-9 with TRBJ2-5; tentative D call: TRBD1 (5 bases). Between the trimmed V and J ends, which lost 4 bases and 6 bases, there was a span of 21 bases. Germline V gives CDR1 SEHNR, CDR2 FQNEAQ (reference sequence). The CDR3 loop spans 16 amino acids. The CDR3 protein is CASSSGRVDMWKTQYF. CDR3 nucleotide sequence: TGTGCCAGCAGCTCCGGCAGGGTGGACATGTGGAAGACCCAGTACTTC. The full variable domain, in which reference TRBV7-9 and TRBJ2-5 provide the parts outside the CDR3, is DTGVSQNPRHKITKRGQNVTFRCDPISEHNRLYWYRQTLGQGPEFLTYFQNEAQLEKSRLLSDRFSAERPKGSFSTLEIQRTEQGDSAMYLCASSSGRVDMWKTQYFGPGTRLLVL.

The table lists this clonotype with many counts. The chain recombines TRBV27 with TRBJ1-6; D is possibly TRBD1 (6 bases). This CDR3 is built from 16 residues. Looked up from germline, CDR1 is MNHEY and CDR2 is SMNVEV (reference sequence). The ends were cut back, 2 bases at V and 9 bases at J, with 17 bases in the middle. The CDR3 protein is CASSLTGHDMGSPLHF. The DNA for the CDR3 is TGTGCCAGCAGTTTAACGGGACACGATATGGGTTCACCCCTCCACTTT.

This clonotype has at least ten counts. V usage is TRBV10-3 and J usage is TRBJ2-3, with D possibly being TRBD2 (5 bases). This CDR3 has 12 amino acids. Trimming removed 8 bases at V and 2 bases at J, with 8 bases between. CDR1 ENHRY and CDR2 SYGVKD come from the germline V gene. The CDR3 loop reads CAIDGDTDTQYF. In DNA, the CDR3 is TGTGCCATCGACGGGGACACAGATACGCAGTATTTT.

At least ten counts were recorded for this clonotype. The rearrangement links TRBV27 to TRBJ2-7; 9 bases align to TRBD1. The length of the CDR3 is 15 residues. Trimming took 2 bases from V and 3 from J; bases not matched to a gene: 5. Germline values: CDR1 MNHEY, CDR2 SMNVEV (reference sequence). The CDR3 sequence is CASSLPGQGVYEQYF. The CDR3 nucleotides are TGTGCCAGCAGTTTACCGGGACAGGGTGTCTACGAGCAGTACTTC.

This clonotype was detected many times. The chain uses TRBV12-3 or TRBV12-4 and TRBJ1-1; 8 positions agree with TRBD1. With V trimmed by 5 bases and J by 5 bases, 7 bases remained unmatched. The CDR3 contains 14 residues. The CDR3 is CASSPDRARTEAFF. DNA for the CDR3: TGTGCCAGCAGTCCGGACAGGGCGAGGACTGAAGCTTTCTTT.

Worth noting for this clonotype: A much larger clone lies one base from this, so it may be a read error. The chain has TRBV6-2 or TRBV6-3 and TRBJ1-3, with D perhaps matching TRBD1 (6 bases). The CDR3 length is 13 residues. Trimming cost V 6 bases and J 12 bases, with 18 bases left between them. CDR1 is MNHEY and CDR2 is SVGEGT in the germline V gene. CDR3 in amino acids: CASSWDGRTVIYF. The CDR3 nucleotides read TGTGCCAGCAGCTGGGACGGGCGGACAGTCATATATTTT.

At least ten counts were recorded for this clonotype. The chain couples TRBV30 to TRBJ1-2, with D possibly being TRBD1 (5 bases). Germline CDR1 reads GTSNPN; CDR2 reads SVGIG (reference sequence). The CDR3 extends over 14 amino acids. Trimming pared 0 bases from V and 0 bases from J, leaving 8 bases between. The CDR3 here is CAWSVTGANYGYTF. The DNA for the CDR3 is TGTGCCTGGAGTGTAACAGGAGCTAACTATGGCTACACCTTC.

This clonotype was detected many times. V gene TRBV11-3 combines with J gene TRBJ2-1; 7 bases line up with TRBD2. Germline trimming cut 1 base from V and 3 bases from J; bases unmatched to any gene: 3. Germline V CDR1 and CDR2: SGHNT, YENEEA. This CDR3 contains 15 residues. CDR3 loop: CASSLGRGNYNEQFF. The CDR3 region has the DNA TGTGCCAGCAGCTTAGGGCGGGGGAACTACAATGAGCAGTTCTTC.

The table lists this clonotype with many counts. The chain has TRBV7-2 and TRBJ1-5; D uncertain. With 1 base removed from V and 0 bases from J, the gap between germline ends came to 10 bases. This CDR3 spans 16 amino acids. Germline CDR1 SGHTA, CDR2 FQGNSA. CDR3 DNA sequence: TGTGCCAGCAGCTTAGGGAACAGCTTTAGCAATCAGCCCCAGCATTTT. The encoded protein is CASSLGNSFSNQPQHF.